These T cell receptor beta chains were read from a single sample in a study of blood T cell repertoires in COVID-19. This table comes from immunoSEQ multiplex PCR, and its TCRdb copy is limited to in-frame clones, with some not included. The sample yields more than 70,000 clones, approximately 86% seen once. Sequenced sample: peripheral blood. These TCRs come from a woman in her 50s with active or convalescent COVID-19. The CDR3 runs from the conserved cysteine through the conserved F or W. D genes are given only for firm matches. Clone size is given for some rows only: seen once, a few or many times, or a class if the clone is expanded.

abundance	v_gene	j_gene	d_gene	CDR3nt	CDR3aa
NA	TRBV7-9	TRBJ1-5	NA	TGTGCCAGCAGCTTACGGGGAGAGTATAGCAATCAGCCCCAGCATTTT	CASSLRGEYSNQPQHF
NA	TRBV7-2	TRBJ2-3	TRBD2	TGTGCCAGCAGCTTAGTCGCGGGGGGGTTGACAGATACGCAGTATTTT	CASSLVAGGLTDTQYF
NA	TRBV7-2	TRBJ1-4	NA	TGTGCCAGCAGCTTAGGCGCAGGCCTACCCGGTTCTGAAAAACTGTTTTTT	CASSLGAGLPGSEKLFF
NA	TRBV9	TRBJ1-5	NA	TGTGCCAGCAGCGTAGACAGCGGGCATCAGCCCCAGCATTTT	CASSVDSGHQPQHF
NA	TRBV27	TRBJ1-1	NA	TGTGCCAGCAGTTTGACCAGGGACACTGAAGCTTTCTTT	CASSLTRDTEAFF
NA	TRBV9	TRBJ2-7	NA	TGTGCCAGCAGCGTAGGCGAAAACAGGGCCTACGAGCAGTACTTC	CASSVGENRAYEQYF
NA	TRBV29-1	TRBJ2-3	NA	TGCAGCGTTGACCCCGGGACAGATACGCAGTATTTT	CSVDPGTDTQYF
NA	TRBV18	TRBJ1-2	TRBD1	TGTGCCAGCTCACCAAACTACGGACAGGGGAACTATGGCTACACCTTC	CASSPNYGQGNYGYTF
NA	TRBV7-6	TRBJ2-3	NA	TGTGCCAGCAGCTTATTGGGGGGTCCGTCGGATACGCAGTATTTT	CASSLLGGPSDTQYF
NA	TRBV12-3/TRBV12-4	TRBJ2-7	NA	TGTGCCAGCAGTTTCAGGGCCTCTGGCGAGCAGTACTTC	CASSFRASGEQYF
NA	TRBV7-3	TRBJ1-5	NA	TGTGCCAGCAGCTTAGGGAGGAATCAGCCCCAGCATTTT	CASSLGRNQPQHF
NA	TRBV7-2	TRBJ2-6	NA	TGTGCCAGCAGCTTAGCACCCGGGGTCGGGGCCAACGTCCTGACTTTC	CASSLAPGVGANVLTF
NA	TRBV4-3	TRBJ2-7	NA	TGCGCCAGCAGCCAAGACTACAGGTCCTACGAGCAGTACTTC	CASSQDYRSYEQYF
NA	TRBV5-1	TRBJ2-7	NA	TGCGCCAGCAGCCCGTGGAGGGCCAACTCCTACGAGCAGTACTTC	CASSPWRANSYEQYF
NA	TRBV5-4	TRBJ1-6	NA	TGTGCCAGCAGCTTGGTAAATTCACCCCTCCACTTT	CASSLVNSPLHF
NA	TRBV6-1	TRBJ2-1	TRBD2	TGTGCCAGCAGTGAAGGTTTCAGCGGGGCATCCTACAATGAGCAGTTCTTC	CASSEGFSGASYNEQFF
NA	TRBV4-3	TRBJ1-4	NA	TGCGCCAGCAGCCAAGATTTTCGGACAACTACTAATGAAAAACTGTTTTTT	CASSQDFRTTTNEKLFF
NA	TRBV6-6	TRBJ2-7	TRBD2	TGTGCCAGGCCCGAGGGGACTAGCGCGTACGAGCAGTACTTC	CARPEGTSAYEQYF
few	TRBV7-9	TRBJ1-1	NA	TGTGCCAGCAGCTTAGGAGAGAACACTGAAGCTTTCTTT	CASSLGENTEAFF
once	TRBV28	TRBJ1-3	TRBD1	TGTGCCAGCAGTTGGGACAGGGGACTATCTGGAAACACCATATATTTT	CASSWDRGLSGNTIYF
NA	TRBV5-8	TRBJ2-3	NA	TGTGCCAGCAGCTCCTGGACTATTAGCACAGATACGCAGTATTTT	CASSSWTISTDTQYF
NA	TRBV19	TRBJ1-1	NA	TGTGCCAGTAGTTTCGGGGTCATGAACACTGAAGCTTTCTTT	CASSFGVMNTEAFF
NA	TRBV4-2	TRBJ2-1	NA	TGTGCCAGCAGCCAAGAGTTACTGACATATGAGCAGTTCTTC	CASSQELLTYEQFF
few	TRBV19	TRBJ1-1	TRBD1	TGTGCCAGTAGTATAGGGGGGACAGGAAGGCCTGAAGCTTTCTTT	CASSIGGTGRPEAFF
NA	TRBV6-2/TRBV6-3	TRBJ1-1	NA	TGTGCCAGCAGTGATCCCGGGAGAGAGGCTTTCTTT	CASSDPGREAFF
once	TRBV11-2	TRBJ2-7	TRBD1	TGTGCCAGCAGCTTAGGGACAGGAAACCACGAGCAGTACTTC	CASSLGTGNHEQYF
NA	TRBV6-5	TRBJ2-5	TRBD1	TGTGCCAGCAGTTACGGGACAGCCAGAGAGACCCAGTACTTC	CASSYGTARETQYF
NA	TRBV6-2/TRBV6-3	TRBJ1-5	NA	TGTGCCAGCAGCCGCACTATTAATCAGCCCCAGCATTTT	CASSRTINQPQHF
few	TRBV19	TRBJ1-6	TRBD1	TGTGCCATTGGGACAGGGCTTAATTCACCCCTCCACTTT	CAIGTGLNSPLHF
NA	TRBV11-2	TRBJ1-6	TRBD1	TGTGCCAGCAGCTCTGGGACAGGCAATTCACCCCTCCACTTT	CASSSGTGNSPLHF
NA	TRBV4-1	TRBJ2-3	TRBD2	TGCGCCAGCAGCCAAGTAGGGGCTAGCGGGGCCAGCACAGATACGCAGTATTTT	CASSQVGASGASTDTQYF
NA	TRBV3-1/TRBV3-2	TRBJ1-2	NA	TGTGCCAGCAGCCAGCCCGGACGGACACCGTTAGGCTACACCTTC	CASSQPGRTPLGYTF
NA	TRBV6-2/TRBV6-3	TRBJ2-5	NA	TGTGCCAGCAGTTCGGGAGCAGAGACCCAGTACTTC	CASSSGAETQYF
NA	TRBV6-1	TRBJ1-6	NA	TGTGCCAGCAGTGAAGGGTCAGTGTCACCCCTCCACTTT	CASSEGSVSPLHF
NA	TRBV28	TRBJ2-7	NA	TGTGCCAGCAGTCCGACAGAGTTCTCCTACGAGCAGTACTTC	CASSPTEFSYEQYF
once	TRBV7-2	TRBJ1-2	TRBD1	TGTGCCAGCAGCTTACGGGGACAGGGGCAGAACTATGGCTACACCTTC	CASSLRGQGQNYGYTF
NA	TRBV10-3	TRBJ1-2	TRBD1	TGTGCCATCAGTGATACCCGGACAGGGGATGGCTACACCTTC	CAISDTRTGDGYTF
NA	TRBV5-6	TRBJ2-7	TRBD1	TGTGCCAGCAGCCGAACTTTGGGACAGGGGGACGAGCAGTACTTC	CASSRTLGQGDEQYF
NA	TRBV7-9	TRBJ1-1	TRBD1	TGTGCCAGCAGCTCGCGGACAGGGGAGAACACTGAAGCTTTCTTT	CASSSRTGENTEAFF
NA	TRBV30	TRBJ2-7	TRBD1	TGTGCCTGGAGTTTCAGACAGGGTTACCGGGGTGAGCAGTACTTC	CAWSFRQGYRGEQYF
NA	TRBV7-9	TRBJ2-6	TRBD2	TGTGCCAGCAGCTTAGCCGGGAGCGGGGGTATTGGGGCCAACGTCCTGACTTTC	CASSLAGSGGIGANVLTF
NA	TRBV27	TRBJ2-1	TRBD2	TGTGCCAGCAGTTCCTCGGAGGCTTTAAGCGGGGTGACGTACAATGAGCAGTTCTTC	CASSSSEALSGVTYNEQFF
NA	TRBV7-2	TRBJ1-1	TRBD1	TGTGCCAGCAGCTTAGGTAGAGGGGGCGGGGTTGGGGCTTTCTTT	CASSLGRGGGVGAFF
NA	TRBV29-1	TRBJ1-2	TRBD1	TGCAGCGCCCGGGACAGCAACTATGGCTACACCTTC	CSARDSNYGYTF
NA	TRBV5-4	TRBJ1-1	TRBD1	TGTGCCAGCAGCTCCGGGACAGGGAGCGGGAAAGACACTGAAGCTTTCTTT	CASSSGTGSGKDTEAFF
NA	TRBV4-3	TRBJ2-1	NA	TGCGCCAGCAGCCAATCTGCGGCCGTTTCATCCCATGAGCAGTTCTTC	CASSQSAAVSSHEQFF
NA	TRBV27	TRBJ2-1	NA	TGTGCCAGCAGCGGGGATTACAATGAGCAGTTCTTC	CASSGDYNEQFF
NA	TRBV5-4	TRBJ2-7	NA	TGTGCCAGCAGCCCGCAACAGGGTTCCTACGAGCAGTACTTC	CASSPQQGSYEQYF
NA	TRBV18	TRBJ2-5	NA	TGTGCCAGCTCACCGCGGGTATCGAAGACCCAGTACTTC	CASSPRVSKTQYF
NA	TRBV6-5	TRBJ1-2	NA	TGTGCCAGCAGTTACCGCTCCGGGGAGGGTAACTATGGCTACACCTTC	CASSYRSGEGNYGYTF
NA	TRBV4-3	TRBJ2-7	TRBD2	TGCGCCAGCAGCCAAGGACTAGCGGGGGTTCTCGAGCAGTACTTC	CASSQGLAGVLEQYF
NA	TRBV7-2	TRBJ1-1	NA	TGTGCCAGCAGGCCAGGGATTCTGAACACTGAAGCTTTCTTT	CASRPGILNTEAFF
NA	TRBV19	TRBJ1-5	NA	TGTGCCAGTAGTTTCGAATTGGCCTCCAATCAGCCCCAGCATTTT	CASSFELASNQPQHF
NA	TRBV6-5	TRBJ1-1	NA	TGTGCCAGCAGCGGACTGGGCGGGAACACTGAAGCTTTCTTT	CASSGLGGNTEAFF
NA	TRBV12-3/TRBV12-4	TRBJ1-1	NA	TGTGCCAGCGACTTGGGCGGGCGGGCGGAAGCTTTCTTT	CASDLGGRAEAFF
NA	TRBV29-1	TRBJ1-1	NA	TGCAGCGTTGATGGGGGCAAGGGGAACACTGAAGCTTTCTTT	CSVDGGKGNTEAFF
NA	TRBV29-1	TRBJ1-2	NA	TGCAGCGTTGCCCTCTCGGGGAACTATGGCTACACCTTC	CSVALSGNYGYTF
NA	TRBV6-5	TRBJ2-1	TRBD2	TGTGCCAGCAGTCCCCGGACTAGCTCCCTCAATGAGCAGTTCTTC	CASSPRTSSLNEQFF
NA	TRBV11-2	TRBJ2-4	TRBD2	TGTGCCAGCAGCTTAGGCGGGGGAGCCAAAAACATTCAGTACTTC	CASSLGGGAKNIQYF